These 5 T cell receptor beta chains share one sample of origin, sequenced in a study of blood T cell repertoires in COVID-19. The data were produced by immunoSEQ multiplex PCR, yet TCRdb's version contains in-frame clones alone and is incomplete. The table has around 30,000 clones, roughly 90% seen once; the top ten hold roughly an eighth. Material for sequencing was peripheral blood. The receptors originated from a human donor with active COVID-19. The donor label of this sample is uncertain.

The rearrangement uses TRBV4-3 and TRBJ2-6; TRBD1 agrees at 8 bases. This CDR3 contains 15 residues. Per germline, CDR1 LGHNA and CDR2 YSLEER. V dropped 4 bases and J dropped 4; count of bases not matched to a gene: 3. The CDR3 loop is CASSPGGGGANVLTF. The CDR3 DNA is TGCGCCAGCAGCCCAGGGGGCGGCGGGGCCAACGTCCTGACTTTC.

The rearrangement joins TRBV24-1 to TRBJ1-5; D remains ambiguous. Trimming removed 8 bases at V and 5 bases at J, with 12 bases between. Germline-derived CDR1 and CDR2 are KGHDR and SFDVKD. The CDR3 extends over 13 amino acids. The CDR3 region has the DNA TGTGCCACCACGGAGAGGGAGGATCAGCCCCAGCATTTT. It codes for CATTEREDQPQHF.

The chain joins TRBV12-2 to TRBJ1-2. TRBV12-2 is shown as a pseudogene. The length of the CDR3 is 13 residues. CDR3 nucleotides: TGTGCAAGTCGCTTAGCCCCTGAGTATGGCTACACCTTC. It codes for CASRLAPEYGYTF.

For the CDR3, the DNA is TGTGCCAGCAGCTTTTCAGGGGGCAGGTACGAGCAGTACTTC. Amino acid sequence: CASSFSGGRYEQYF. The rearrangement links TRBV7-9 to TRBJ2-7; 8 bases are shared with TRBD1. Germline V gene data show CDR1 as SEHNR and CDR2 as FQNEAQ (reference sequence). V lost 3 bases and J lost 4; bases outside the gene matches: 5. CDR3 size: 14 residues. The complete variable domain, with remaining parts taken from reference TRBV7-9 and TRBJ2-7, reads DTGVSQNPRHKITKRGQNVTFRCDPISEHNRLYWYRQTLGQGPEFLTYFQNEAQLEKSRLLSDRFSAERPKGSFSTLEIQRTEQGDSAMYLCASSFSGGRYEQYFGPGTRLTVT.

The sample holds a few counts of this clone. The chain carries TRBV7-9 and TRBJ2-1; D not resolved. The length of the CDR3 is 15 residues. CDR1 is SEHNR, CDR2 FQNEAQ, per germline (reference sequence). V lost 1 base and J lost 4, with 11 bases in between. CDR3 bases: TGTGCCAGCAGCTTAGGAGAAAAGCGATACAATGAGCAGTTCTTC. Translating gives CASSLGEKRYNEQFF.